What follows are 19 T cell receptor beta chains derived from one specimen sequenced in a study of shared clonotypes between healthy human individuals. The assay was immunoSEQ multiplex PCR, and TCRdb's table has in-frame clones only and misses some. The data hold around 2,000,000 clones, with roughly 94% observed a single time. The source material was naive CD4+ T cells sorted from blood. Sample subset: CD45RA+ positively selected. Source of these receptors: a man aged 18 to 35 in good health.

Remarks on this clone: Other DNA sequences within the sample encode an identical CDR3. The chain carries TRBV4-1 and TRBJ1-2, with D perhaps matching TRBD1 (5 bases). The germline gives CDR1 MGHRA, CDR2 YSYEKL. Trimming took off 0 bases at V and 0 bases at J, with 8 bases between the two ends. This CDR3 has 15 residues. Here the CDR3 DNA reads TGCGCCAGCAGCCAAGAGGTAGGGGCTAACTATGGCTACACCTTC. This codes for CASSQEVGANYGYTF.

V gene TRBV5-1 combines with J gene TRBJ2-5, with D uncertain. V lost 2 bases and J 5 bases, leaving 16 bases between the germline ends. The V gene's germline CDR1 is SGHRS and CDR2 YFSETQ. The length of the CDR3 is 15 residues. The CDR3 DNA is TGCGCCAGCAGCTTCCTAGTTGGAGCGACTGAGACCCAGTACTTC. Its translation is CASSFLVGATETQYF.

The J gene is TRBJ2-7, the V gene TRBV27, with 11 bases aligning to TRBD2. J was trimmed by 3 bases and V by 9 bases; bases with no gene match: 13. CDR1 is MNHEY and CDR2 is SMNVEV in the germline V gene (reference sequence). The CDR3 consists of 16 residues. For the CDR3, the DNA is TGTGCCAGGATCTACGTCATAGCGGGAGGGCACTACGAGCAGTACTTC. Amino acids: CARIYVIAGGHYEQYF.

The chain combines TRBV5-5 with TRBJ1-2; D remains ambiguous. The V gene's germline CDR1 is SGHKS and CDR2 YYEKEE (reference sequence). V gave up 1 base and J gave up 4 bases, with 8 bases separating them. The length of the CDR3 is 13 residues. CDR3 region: CASSLRALYGYTF. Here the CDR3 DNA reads TGTGCCAGCAGCTTGAGGGCCCTCTATGGCTACACCTTC. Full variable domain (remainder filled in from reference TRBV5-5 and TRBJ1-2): DAGVTQSPTHLIKTRGQQVTLRCSPISGHKSVSWYQQVLGQGPQFIFQYYEKEERGRGNFPDRFSARQFPNYSSELNVNALLLGDSALYLCASSLRALYGYTFGSGTRLTVV.

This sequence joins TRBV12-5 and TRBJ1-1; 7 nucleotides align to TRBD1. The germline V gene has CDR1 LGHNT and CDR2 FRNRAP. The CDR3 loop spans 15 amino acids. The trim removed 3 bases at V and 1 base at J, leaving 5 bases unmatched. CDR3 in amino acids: CASGLSGTANTEAFF. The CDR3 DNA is TGTGCTAGTGGTTTATCCGGGACAGCGAACACTGAAGCTTTCTTT.

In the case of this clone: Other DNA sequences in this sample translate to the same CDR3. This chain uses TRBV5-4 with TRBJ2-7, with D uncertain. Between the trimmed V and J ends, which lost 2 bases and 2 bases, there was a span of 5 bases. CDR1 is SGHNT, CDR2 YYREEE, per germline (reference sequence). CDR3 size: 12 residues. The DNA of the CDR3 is TGTGCCAGCAGCTTAGGAGCCTACGAGCAGTACTTC. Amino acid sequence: CASSLGAYEQYF.

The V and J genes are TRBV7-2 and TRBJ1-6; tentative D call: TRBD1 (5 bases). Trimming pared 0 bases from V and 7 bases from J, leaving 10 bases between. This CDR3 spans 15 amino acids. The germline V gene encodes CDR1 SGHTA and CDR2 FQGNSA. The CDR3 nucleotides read TGTGCCAGCAGCTTAGCCCAGGGAGGGAATTCACCCCTCCACTTT. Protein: CASSLAQGGNSPLHF.

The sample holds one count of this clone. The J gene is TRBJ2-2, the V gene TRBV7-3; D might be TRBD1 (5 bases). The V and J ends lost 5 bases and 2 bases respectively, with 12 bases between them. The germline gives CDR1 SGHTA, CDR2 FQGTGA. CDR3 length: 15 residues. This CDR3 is CASSPQTVNTGELFF. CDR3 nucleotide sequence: TGTGCCAGCAGCCCCCAGACAGTAAACACCGGGGAGCTGTTTTTT. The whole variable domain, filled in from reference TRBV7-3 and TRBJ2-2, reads GAGVSQTPSNKVTEKGKYVELRCDPISGHTALYWYRQSLGQGPEFLIYFQGTGAADDSGLPNDRFFAVRPEGSVSTLKIQRTERGDSAVYLCASSPQTVNTGELFFGEGSRLTVL.

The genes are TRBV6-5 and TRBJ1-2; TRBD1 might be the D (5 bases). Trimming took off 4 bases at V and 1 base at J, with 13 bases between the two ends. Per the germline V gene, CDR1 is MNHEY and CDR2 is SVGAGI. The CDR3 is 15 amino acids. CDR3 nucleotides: TGTGCCAGCAGTTGGGGGGTGCAGGGTAACTATGGCTACACCTTC. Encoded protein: CASSWGVQGNYGYTF.

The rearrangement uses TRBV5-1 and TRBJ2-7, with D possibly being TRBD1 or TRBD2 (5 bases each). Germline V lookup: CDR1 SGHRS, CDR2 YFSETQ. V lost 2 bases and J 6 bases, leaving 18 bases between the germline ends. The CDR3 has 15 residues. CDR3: CASSFGSGTPLEQYF. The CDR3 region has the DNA TGCGCCAGCAGCTTCGGGTCAGGGACCCCCCTCGAGCAGTACTTC. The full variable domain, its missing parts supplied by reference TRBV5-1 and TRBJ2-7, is KAGVTQTPRYLIKTRGQQVTLSCSPISGHRSVSWYQQTPGQGLQFLFEYFSETQRNKGNFPGRFSGRQFSNSRSEMNVSTLELGDSALYLCASSFGSGTPLEQYFGPGTRLTVT.

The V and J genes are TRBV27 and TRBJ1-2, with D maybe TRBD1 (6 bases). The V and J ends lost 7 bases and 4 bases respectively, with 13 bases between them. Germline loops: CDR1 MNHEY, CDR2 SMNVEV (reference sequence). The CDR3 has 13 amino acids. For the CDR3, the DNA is TGTGCCAGCACCGACAGGAGATCCTATGGCTACACCTTC. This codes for CASTDRRSYGYTF.

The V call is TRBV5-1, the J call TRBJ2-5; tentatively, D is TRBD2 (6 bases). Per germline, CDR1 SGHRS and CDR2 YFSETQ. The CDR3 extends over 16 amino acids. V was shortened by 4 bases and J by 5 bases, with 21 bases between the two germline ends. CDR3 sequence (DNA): TGCGCCAGCAGCCCGGGAGTCGGGGCGGTGGGGGAGACCCAGTACTTC. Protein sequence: CASSPGVGAVGETQYF.

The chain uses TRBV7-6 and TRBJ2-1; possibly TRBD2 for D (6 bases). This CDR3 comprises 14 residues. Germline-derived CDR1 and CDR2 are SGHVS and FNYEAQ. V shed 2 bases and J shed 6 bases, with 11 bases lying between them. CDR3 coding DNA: TGTGCCAGCAGCTTAAGGGCCGGGGGCAATGAGCAGTTCTTC. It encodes CASSLRAGGNEQFF.

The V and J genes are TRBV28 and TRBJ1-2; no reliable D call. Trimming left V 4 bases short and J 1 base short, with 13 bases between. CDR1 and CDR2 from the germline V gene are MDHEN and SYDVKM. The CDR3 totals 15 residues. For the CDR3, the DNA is TGTGCCAGCAGTTCGAGGTGGATTATTAACTATGGCTACACCTTC. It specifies CASSSRWIINYGYTF.

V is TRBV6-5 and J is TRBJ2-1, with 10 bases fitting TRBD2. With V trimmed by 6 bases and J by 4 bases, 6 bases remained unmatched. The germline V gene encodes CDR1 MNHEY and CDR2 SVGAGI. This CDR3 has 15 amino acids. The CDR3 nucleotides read TGTGCCAGCAGCCCACTAGCGGGAAATTACAATGAGCAGTTCTTC. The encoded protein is CASSPLAGNYNEQFF.

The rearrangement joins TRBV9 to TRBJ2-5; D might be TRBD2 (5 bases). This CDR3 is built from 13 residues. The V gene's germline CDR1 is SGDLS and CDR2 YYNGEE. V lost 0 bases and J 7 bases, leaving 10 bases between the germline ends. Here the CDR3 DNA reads TGTGCCAGCAGCGTAGTGAAAGAGGGGACCCAGTACTTC. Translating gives CASSVVKEGTQYF. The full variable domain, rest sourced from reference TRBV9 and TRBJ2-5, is DSGVTQTPKHLITATGQRVTLRCSPRSGDLSVYWYQQSLDQGLQFLIQYYNGEERAKGNILERFSAQQFPDLHSELNLSSLELGDSALYFCASSVVKEGTQYFGPGTRLLVL.

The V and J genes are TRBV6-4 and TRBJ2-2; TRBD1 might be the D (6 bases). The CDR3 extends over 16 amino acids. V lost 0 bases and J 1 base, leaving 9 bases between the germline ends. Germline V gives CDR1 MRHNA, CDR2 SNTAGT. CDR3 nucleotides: TGTGCCAGCAGTGACTCAGGACAGATGAACACCGGGGAGCTGTTTTTT. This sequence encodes CASSDSGQMNTGELFF.

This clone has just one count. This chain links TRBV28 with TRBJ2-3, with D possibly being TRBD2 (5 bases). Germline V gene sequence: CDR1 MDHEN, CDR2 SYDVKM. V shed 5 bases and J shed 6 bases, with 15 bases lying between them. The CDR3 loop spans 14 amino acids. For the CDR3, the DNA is TGTGCCAGCAGTGCGTCGTTGACTACTGATACGCAGTATTTT. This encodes CASSASLTTDTQYF.

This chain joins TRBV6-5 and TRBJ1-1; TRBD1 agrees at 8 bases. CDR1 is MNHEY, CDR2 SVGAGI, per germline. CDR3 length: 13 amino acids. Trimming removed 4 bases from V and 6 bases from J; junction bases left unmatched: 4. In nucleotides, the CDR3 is TGTGCCAGCAGTTCCCCAGGGGGCTCTGAAGCTTTCTTT. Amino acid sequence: CASSSPGGSEAFF.